This entry is about one T cell receptor beta chain. The specificity of this receptor is unknown. No base qualities exist here, and no much larger clone lies one base off it. The CDR3 regions of human TCRbeta chains were analyzed by immunosequencing. On the study's bioinformatics: TCRs in the repertoires were compared against a reference library of SARS-CoV-2-specific TCRs that had been generated with the MIRA antigen-specificity platform. Breadth was defined as the fraction of unique TCRs that were SARS-CoV-2-associated. Depth was defined as the fraction of total T cells that were SARS-CoV-2-associated. Using the MIRA data, each spike-specific TCR was mapped to the spike region that the TCR reacts to and placed in a CD4 or CD8 class. Log10-transformed breadth and depth values were compared by one-way ANOVA with Sidak's multiple comparisons tests. TCRdb mirrors the immuneACCESS table, restricted to in-frame sequences. Some clones are absent from its copies; in checked studies, under half trace to an unresolved V gene, and the reason for the others is unknown. The V and J calls and clone size were taken over from that table, and D and trimming were inferred from the DNA. Present in this sample are around 170,000 clones, 90% of which were seen just once. The ten biggest clones cover approximately 1.6% of the sample.

The sample's time point label is to be understood as: baseline before first vaccination. Vaccinee samples came from UK trials COV001 and COV002, including a single-blind randomized controlled phase 2/3 trial of AZD1222 (ChAdOx1 nCoV-19) in healthy adults. For TCRbeta chain sequencing, PBMC samples were collected from trial participants at day 0 and at day 28 after the second dose. The data stem from a study of T cell responses to AZD1222 COVID-19 vaccine (dated by TCRdb to the early 2020s). At the level of the whole study: AZD1222 recipients whose second dose came at about 4 weeks and those whose second dose came at about 12 weeks were combined into one group, since spike-specific TCR depth and breadth did not differ between the two schedules. TCR sequencing was performed for over 230 trial participants, of whom 200 to 220 were given two doses of AZD1222 and around 25 were given two doses of MenACWY control vaccine. Trial participants were enrolled by age into subgroups of 18-55, 56-69 and 70-plus years, and around 140, 26 and 57 TCR-sequenced participants, respectively, were included in these subgroups.

Points the paper makes about the study in general: No day 14 peak-response samples were available, so repertoires were characterized only after the peak T cell response. The 56-69-year group was small, and its depth increase did not reach significance, likely because of low power. After two AZD1222 doses, both the breadth and the depth of spike-specific TCRs were significantly higher than at day 0 and than in MenACWY recipients. Vaccine-associated CD4 TCRs spanned the whole spike protein, with dominant responses in regions 160-218 and 743-854. Reportedly, almost half of the unique spike-specific TCRs recognized epitopes lying outside the regions that are mutated in the B.1.351 and B.1.1.7 variants. Conclusions about previously exposed vaccinees are limited, since just 6 or 7 AZD1222 recipients were seropositive for SARS-CoV-2 at baseline. Most participants were white British and females outnumbered males, and the authors suggested that clonal diversity may have been underestimated.

Including cysteine and phenylalanine, the CDR3 has 13 amino acids. Only the CDR3 DNA is retained, 39 bases long and in frame from the first base. From the germline V gene, CDR1 is SNHLY and CDR2 is FYNNEI. The junction shows trimming of 4 bases on V and 7 bases on J, and the gene matches do not reach 3 bases of it. This material consisted of peripheral blood, taken on day 0 of AZD1222 vaccination. The sequence came from an adult in good health. This chain joins TRBV2 to TRBJ1-3, with 8 bases matching TRBD1. In nucleotides, the sequence is TGTGCCAGCAGTGCAGACAGGGGCAACACCATATATTTT. It specifies CASSADRGNTIYF.